This T cell receptor (beta chain) comes out of a study of T cell repertoires in cytomegalovirus infection. Turning to the study itself: CMV infection plus the matching HLA type was flagged by public TCR beta signatures.

Findings and limits, study-wide: Frequencies of public TCR beta families were cumulated, and this identified carriers of CMV plus the relevant HLA. HLA-C-restricted CMV-specific TCR beta clonotypes were dominant in the ex vivo response.

This clonotype was observed many times. Antigen: not known. In germline, CDR1 is SGHRS, CDR2 YFSETQ. The CDR3 spans 14 residues. Between the trimmed V and J ends, which lost 2 bases and 4 bases, there was a span of 12 bases. TCRdb processed the reads anew with MiXCR; each CDR3 protein has one entry. The sample records roughly 230,000 distinct CDR3 sequences, approximately 7% being singletons. The specimen sequenced was PBMCs. The sequence came from a human donor in good health (CMV status not recorded). Some clones in this sample may be carry-over from other donors' samples. The genes are TRBV5-1 and TRBJ1-1; possible D gene TRBD1, 5 bases. CDR3 sequence reads: CASSFYRGSTEAFF. In nucleotides, the CDR3 is TGCGCCAGCAGCTTTTATCGGGGGAGCACTGAAGCTTTCTTT. The full variable domain, its missing parts supplied by reference TRBV5-1 and TRBJ1-1, is KAGVTQTPRYLIKTRGQQVTLSCSPISGHRSVSWYQQTPGQGLQFLFEYFSETQRNKGNFPGRFSGRQFSNSRSEMNVSTLELGDSALYLCASSFYRGSTEAFFGQGTRLTVV.